Each of the 12 T cell receptor beta chains below was sequenced from the same sample in a study of T cell repertoires in cytomegalovirus infection. TCRdb re-called the reads through MiXCR, storing one row per CDR3 protein. The repertoire holds some 120,000 distinct CDR3 sequences, 10% seen once, with roughly 31% in the top ten. These receptors have no known antigen. Source material: PBMCs, sequenced either directly or after in vitro stimulation (not recorded which). The source of these receptors is a human donor in good health (CMV status not recorded). Some clones in this sample may be carry-over from other donors' samples.

This clonotype was detected many times. The gene calls are TRBV7-8 and TRBJ1-1, with 7 bases aligning to TRBD1. J lost 1 base, V lost 5 bases, and 13 bases had no gene match. There are 17 residues in the CDR3. Per the germline V gene, CDR1 is SGHVS and CDR2 is FQNEAQ. CDR3: CASSQEQGRRANTEAFF. Here the CDR3 DNA reads TGTGCCAGCAGCCAAGAACAGGGGCGACGGGCGAACACTGAAGCTTTCTTT.

In its sample, this clonotype was seen many times. The chain uses TRBV7-9 and TRBJ2-1; 11 nucleotides agree with TRBD2. This CDR3 is built from 19 residues. CDR1 SEHNR and CDR2 FQNEAQ come from the germline V gene (reference sequence). Germline trimming cut 2 bases from V and 0 bases from J; bases unmatched to any gene: 9. The CDR3 here is CASSLHRGLAGFSYNEQFF. In DNA form, the CDR3 reads TGTGCCAGCAGCTTACATCGCGGACTAGCGGGTTTCTCCTACAATGAGCAGTTCTTC.

At least ten counts were recorded for this clonotype. This chain joins TRBV7-2 and TRBJ2-5; D remains unclear. Per the germline V gene, CDR1 is SGHTA and CDR2 is FQGNSA. CDR3 length: 13 residues. V was clipped by 1 base and J by 3 bases, with 6 bases between them. The CDR3, as DNA: TGTGCCAGCAGCTTAGGGCAGAAAGAGACCCAGTACTTC. Its protein is CASSLGQKETQYF.

This clonotype showed up many times. The chain has TRBV7-2 and TRBJ1-2; 8 bases are shared with TRBD1. Germline CDR1 is SGHTA and CDR2 is FQGNSA. CDR3 size: 16 residues. The ends lost 1 base at V and 2 bases at J; junction bases unmatched: 6. CDR3 nucleotides: TGTGCCAGCAGCTTAGGGACAGGGTTCACGAACTATGGCTACACCTTC. Translation: CASSLGTGFTNYGYTF.

This clonotype appeared many times. V and J are TRBV7-3 and TRBJ2-3; 13 nucleotides agree with TRBD2. Germline CDR1 SGHTA, CDR2 FQGTGA. The CDR3 is 15 amino acids. Germline trimming cut 3 bases from V and 3 bases from J; bases unmatched to any gene: 0. The CDR3 region is CASSLTSGRTDTQYF. CDR3 DNA: TGTGCCAGCAGCTTGACTAGCGGGAGGACAGATACGCAGTATTTT. The whole variable domain, filled in from reference TRBV7-3 and TRBJ2-3, reads GAGVSQTPSNKVTEKGKYVELRCDPISGHTALYWYRQSLGQGPEFLIYFQGTGAADDSGLPNDRFFAVRPEGSVSTLKIQRTERGDSAVYLCASSLTSGRTDTQYFGPGTRLTVL.

This clonotype was found many times. V usage is TRBV19 and J usage is TRBJ2-1; a weak D match, TRBD2 (6 bases). Trimming stripped 0 bases from V and 2 bases from J, with 14 bases between. The CDR3 spans 17 residues. CDR1 is LNHDA, CDR2 SQIVND, per germline (reference sequence). CDR3 in DNA: TGTGCCAGTAGTATAGAGCCTGGGGGGATTGCCTACAATGAGCAGTTCTTC. Translated: CASSIEPGGIAYNEQFF.

The rearrangement joins TRBV28 to TRBJ2-1, with D possibly TRBD2 on 5 matching bases. Trimming took 6 bases from V and 7 from J, leaving 19 bases between them. The CDR3 length is 15 residues. The V gene's germline CDR1 is MDHEN and CDR2 SYDVKM. In nucleotides, the CDR3 is TGTGCCAGCAGACCCTCGGGAAGGATAAGGAATGAGCAGTTCTTC. This translates into CASRPSGRIRNEQFF.

Many counts were recorded for this clonotype. This sequence joins TRBV7-9 and TRBJ1-5, with D maybe TRBD1 (5 bases). Per germline, CDR1 SEHNR and CDR2 FQNEAQ (reference sequence). The CDR3 has 16 residues. V lost 3 bases and J 0 bases, leaving 12 bases between the germline ends. CDR3 nucleotides: TGTGCCAGCAGCTTGGGGGTAGGCGGTAGCAATCAGCCCCAGCATTTT. Its protein is CASSLGVGGSNQPQHF.

This clonotype was found many times. V gene TRBV7-8 combines with J gene TRBJ1-1; no clear D. The germline CDR1 and CDR2 sequences are SGHVS and FQNEAQ. The V and J ends lost 5 bases and 1 base respectively, with 14 bases between them. CDR3 length: 15 residues. The CDR3 DNA reads TGTGCCAGCAGCCTCCAAGCCCCAGGGAACACTGAAGCTTTCTTT. Its translation: CASSLQAPGNTEAFF.

V usage is TRBV7-2 and J usage is TRBJ2-3; TRBD2 matches 8 bases. Germline V gene lookup returns CDR1 SGHTA and CDR2 FQGNSA. The CDR3 is made up of 16 amino acids. J gave up 5 bases and V 5 bases, and 12 bases lay outside the gene matches. The CDR3 bases are TGTGCCAGCAGCCGACTTAGCGGGGCTCGGGGAGATACGCAGTATTTT. This encodes CASSRLSGARGDTQYF.

This clonotype has more than one count but fewer than ten. The CDR3 spells CASSLRTSGRWEETQYF. In nucleotides, the CDR3 is TGTGCCAGCAGCCTTCGGACTAGCGGGAGATGGGAAGAGACCCAGTACTTC. The rearrangement uses TRBV7-2 and TRBJ2-5, with TRBD2 matching 13 bases. The V gene's germline CDR1 is SGHTA and CDR2 FQGNSA. The CDR3 is made up of 17 amino acids. The junction had 9 bases not matched to a gene; V was cut back by 5 bases and J by 3 bases.

This clonotype was seen a few times. The V gene is TRBV6-5, the J gene TRBJ2-1; possible D gene TRBD2, 6 bases. Trimming took off 4 bases at V and 4 bases at J, with 8 bases between the two ends. This CDR3 contains 13 residues. CDR1 and CDR2 from the germline V gene are MNHEY and SVGAGI. CDR3 in amino acids: CASSFGTYNEQFF. The DNA of the CDR3 is TGTGCCAGCAGTTTCGGGACTTACAATGAGCAGTTCTTC.